One sample yielded the 12 T cell receptor beta chains listed below, sequenced in a study of cytomegalovirus exposure and HLA in healthy donors. It was with 60 Vbeta and 13 Jbeta primers that the PCR ran. This table comes from immunoSEQ multiplex PCR, and its TCRdb copy is limited to in-frame clones, with some not included. The repertoire consists of roughly 130,000 clones, with about 73% occurring once and the leading ten covering more than 2%. Specimen: PBMCs. The receptors were sampled from a middle-aged woman in good health and CMV-seropositive.

V is TRBV5-4 and J is TRBJ2-5; 8 nucleotides line up with TRBD1. The end of the DNA is better explained by TRBJ2-7, so the J call may be wrong. The length of the CDR3 is 16 residues. Germline V gives CDR1 SGHNT, CDR2 YYREEE (reference sequence). The CDR3 is CASSIGSGTGIYEQYF. The CDR3 DNA reads TGTGCCAGCAGCATCGGATCCGGGACAGGAATCTACGAGCAGTACTTC.

The chain employs TRBV19 and TRBJ2-7; 9 nucleotides agree with TRBD1. Germline V lookup: CDR1 LNHDA, CDR2 SQIVND (reference sequence). Trimming at V came to 6 bases and at J to 4 bases, leaving 10 bases not matched to a gene. The CDR3 covers 15 residues. CDR3 nucleotide sequence: TGTGCCAGTAGCCCCGCCGGGACAGGGTTTTACGAGCAGTACTTC. This sequence encodes CASSPAGTGFYEQYF.

The chain recombines TRBV11-3 with TRBJ2-7; 12 bases line up with TRBD1. The CDR3 runs 15 residues. With V trimmed by 5 bases and J by 4 bases, 6 bases remained unmatched. Looked up from germline, CDR1 is SGHNT and CDR2 is YENEEA. The CDR3 protein is CASSPGTGGRYEQYF. The CDR3 coding sequence is TGTGCCAGCAGCCCCGGGACAGGGGGCCGGTACGAGCAGTACTTC.

The chain uses TRBV25-1 and TRBJ2-5; 7 nucleotides match TRBD2. The CDR3 loop spans 14 amino acids. Germline CDR1 reads MGHDK; CDR2 reads SYGVNS. J lost 3 bases, V lost 0 bases, and 1 base had no gene match. The CDR3 spells CASSEYGGEETQYF. The DNA for the CDR3 is TGTGCCAGCAGTGAATATGGGGGGGAAGAGACCCAGTACTTC. Using reference TRBV25-1 and TRBJ2-5 for the parts outside the CDR3, the full variable domain is EADIYQTPRYLVIGTGKKITLECSQTMGHDKMYWYQQDPGMELHLIHYSYGVNSTEKGDLSSESTVSRIRTEHFPLTLESARPSHTSQYLCASSEYGGEETQYFGPGTRLLVL.

The chain recombines TRBV28 with TRBJ1-6, with 8 bases aligning to TRBD1. CDR3 size: 14 residues. Germline lookup yields CDR1 MDHEN and CDR2 SYDVKM. The CDR3 region is CATQGALNNSPLHF. CDR3 DNA: TGTGCTACCCAGGGGGCCTTAAATAATTCACCCCTCCACTTT.

This clone showed up just a few times. This sequence joins TRBV10-3 and TRBJ2-7; 11 nucleotides align to TRBD1. This CDR3 is built from 15 residues. V was pared by 2 bases and J by 5 bases, with 5 bases of the junction left unmatched. In germline, CDR1 is ENHRY, CDR2 SYGVKD. CDR3 in DNA: TGTGCCATCAGTGAGCCGGACAGGGGGCAAAACGAGCAGTACTTC. Amino acid sequence: CAISEPDRGQNEQYF.

The chain's CDR3 is CASLKGGKYTGELFF. CDR3 bases: TGTGCCAGCCTTAAGGGGGGGAAATACACCGGGGAGCTGTTTTTT. The chain uses TRBV2 and TRBJ2-2, with D maybe TRBD2 (7 bases). The germline gives CDR1 SNHLY, CDR2 FYNNEI. This CDR3 has 15 residues. The germline V and J ends were trimmed by 8 bases and 3 bases, with 16 bases remaining between them.

The genes are TRBV4-3 and TRBJ2-1; D is ambiguous. The CDR3 length is 13 residues. V was pared by 0 bases and J by 6 bases, with 6 bases between. Germline values: CDR1 LGHNA, CDR2 YSLEER. The CDR3 nucleotides read TGCGCCAGCAGCCAAGACAGGCCCAATGAGCAGTTCTTC. This encodes CASSQDRPNEQFF.

The rearrangement links TRBV9 to TRBJ2-2; 9 nucleotides align to TRBD2. CDR1 SGDLS and CDR2 YYNGEE come from the germline V gene. The ends lost 2 bases at V and 6 bases at J; junction bases unmatched: 8. This CDR3 region has 16 residues. The CDR3 region is CASSVPQREESGELFF. DNA for the CDR3: TGTGCCAGCAGCGTCCCTCAGCGGGAGGAATCCGGGGAGCTGTTTTTT.

The V and J genes are TRBV5-8 and TRBJ1-4, with D perhaps matching TRBD1 (6 bases). V lost 0 bases, J lost 4 bases, and 13 bases lay in between. This CDR3 is built from 16 residues. Germline V gene sequence: CDR1 SGHTS, CDR2 YDEGEE. The CDR3 bases are TGTGCCAGCAGCTTGGCCCAGGGACACCGTAATGAAAAACTGTTTTTT. It encodes CASSLAQGHRNEKLFF.

The chain uses TRBV6-5 and TRBJ2-2, with D possibly TRBD2 on 5 matching bases. The CDR3 runs 15 residues. Looked up from germline, CDR1 is MNHEY and CDR2 is SVGAGI. Trimming took off 7 bases at V and 6 bases at J, with 18 bases between the two ends. The chain's CDR3 is CASTPWRVSPGELFF. As DNA, the CDR3 is TGTGCCAGCACCCCCTGGCGGGTTTCGCCCGGGGAGCTGTTTTTT.

The chain has TRBV2 and TRBJ1-1, with unresolved D. The length of the CDR3 is 12 residues. The V gene lost 4 bases and the J gene lost 5 bases, with 8 bases spanning the gap. The germline V gene encodes CDR1 SNHLY and CDR2 FYNNEI. The CDR3 is CASSGGETEAFF. Here the CDR3 DNA reads TGTGCCAGCAGTGGCGGTGAGACTGAAGCTTTCTTT. Based on the CDR3 plus reference TRBV2 and TRBJ1-1, the full variable domain is EPEVTQTPSHQVTQMGQEVILRCVPISNHLYFYWYRQILGQKVEFLVSFYNNEISEKSEIFDDQFSVERPDGSNFTLKIRSTKLEDSAMYFCASSGGETEAFFGQGTRLTVV.